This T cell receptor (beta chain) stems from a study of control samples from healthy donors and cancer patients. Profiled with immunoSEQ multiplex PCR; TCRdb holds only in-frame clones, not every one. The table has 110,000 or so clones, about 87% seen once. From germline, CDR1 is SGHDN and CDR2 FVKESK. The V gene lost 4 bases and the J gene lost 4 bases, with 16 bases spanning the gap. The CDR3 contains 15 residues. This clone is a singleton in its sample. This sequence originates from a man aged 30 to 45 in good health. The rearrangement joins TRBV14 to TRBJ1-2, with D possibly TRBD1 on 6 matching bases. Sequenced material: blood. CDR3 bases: TGTGCCAGCAGCCTGGGGGGCAGCACCTTCTATGGCTACACCTTC. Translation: CASSLGGSTFYGYTF. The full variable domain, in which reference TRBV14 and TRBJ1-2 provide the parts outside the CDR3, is EAGVTQFPSHSVIEKGQTVTLRCDPISGHDNLYWYRRVMGKEIKFLLHFVKESKQDESGMPNNRFLAERTGGTYSTLKVQPAELEDSGVYFCASSLGGSTFYGYTFGSGTRLTVV.